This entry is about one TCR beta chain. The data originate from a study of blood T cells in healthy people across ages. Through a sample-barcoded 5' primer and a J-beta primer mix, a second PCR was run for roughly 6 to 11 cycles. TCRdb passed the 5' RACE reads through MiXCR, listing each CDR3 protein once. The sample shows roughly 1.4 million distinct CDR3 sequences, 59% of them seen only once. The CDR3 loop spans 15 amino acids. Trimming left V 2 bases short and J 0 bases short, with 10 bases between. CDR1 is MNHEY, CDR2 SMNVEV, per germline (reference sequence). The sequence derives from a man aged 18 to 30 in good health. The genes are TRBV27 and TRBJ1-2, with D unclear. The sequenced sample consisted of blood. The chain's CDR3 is CASSLVPIANYGYTF. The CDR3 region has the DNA TGTGCCAGCAGTTTAGTTCCCATAGCTAACTATGGCTACACCTTC.